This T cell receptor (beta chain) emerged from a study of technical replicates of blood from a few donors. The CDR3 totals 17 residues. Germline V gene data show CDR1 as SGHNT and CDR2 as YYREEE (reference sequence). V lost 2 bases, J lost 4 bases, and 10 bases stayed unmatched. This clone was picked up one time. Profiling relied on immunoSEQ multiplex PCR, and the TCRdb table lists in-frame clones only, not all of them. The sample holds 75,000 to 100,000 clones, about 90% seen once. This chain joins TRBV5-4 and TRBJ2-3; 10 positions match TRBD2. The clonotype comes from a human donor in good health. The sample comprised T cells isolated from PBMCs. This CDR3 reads CASSLIGRSGRADTQYF. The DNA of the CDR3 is TGTGCCAGCAGCTTAATCGGCCGAAGCGGGAGGGCAGATACGCAGTATTTT. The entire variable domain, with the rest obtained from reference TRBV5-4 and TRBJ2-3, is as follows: ETGVTQSPTHLIKTRGQQVTLRCSSQSGHNTVSWYQQALGQGPQFIFQYYREEENGRGNFPPRFSGLQFPNYSSELNVNALELDDSALYLCASSLIGRSGRADTQYFGPGTRLTVL.